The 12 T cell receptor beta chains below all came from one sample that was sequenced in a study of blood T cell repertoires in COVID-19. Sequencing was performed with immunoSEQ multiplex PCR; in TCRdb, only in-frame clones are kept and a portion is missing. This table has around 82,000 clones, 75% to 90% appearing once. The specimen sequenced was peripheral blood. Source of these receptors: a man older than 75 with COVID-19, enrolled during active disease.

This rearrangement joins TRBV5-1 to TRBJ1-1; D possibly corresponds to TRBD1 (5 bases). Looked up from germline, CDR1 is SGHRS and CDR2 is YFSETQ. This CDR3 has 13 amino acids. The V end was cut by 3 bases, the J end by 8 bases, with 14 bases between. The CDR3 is CASSSEGIGEAFF. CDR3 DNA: TGCGCCAGCAGCTCGGAGGGGATCGGCGAAGCTTTCTTT.

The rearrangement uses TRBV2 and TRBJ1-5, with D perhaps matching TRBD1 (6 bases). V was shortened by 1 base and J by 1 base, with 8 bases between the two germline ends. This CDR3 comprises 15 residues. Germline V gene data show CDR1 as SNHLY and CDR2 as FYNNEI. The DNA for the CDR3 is TGTGCCAGCAGTGAAGGGACAGTGAGCAATCAGCCCCAGCATTTT. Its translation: CASSEGTVSNQPQHF.

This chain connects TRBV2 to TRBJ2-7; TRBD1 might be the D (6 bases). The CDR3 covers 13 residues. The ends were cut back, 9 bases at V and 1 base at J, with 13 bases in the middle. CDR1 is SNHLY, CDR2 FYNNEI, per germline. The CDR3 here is CARGLGGSYEQYF. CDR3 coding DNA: TGTGCCAGGGGGTTAGGGGGTTCCTACGAGCAGTACTTC.

The CDR3: CASSPTGAMNTEAFF. CDR3 sequence (DNA): TGTGCCAGCAGCCCTACAGGGGCGATGAACACTGAAGCTTTCTTT. The V and J genes are TRBV9 and TRBJ1-1; 7 nucleotides line up with TRBD1. Germline lookup yields CDR1 SGDLS and CDR2 YYNGEE. Trimming at V came to 4 bases and at J to 0 bases, leaving 6 bases not matched to a gene. This CDR3 has 15 residues.

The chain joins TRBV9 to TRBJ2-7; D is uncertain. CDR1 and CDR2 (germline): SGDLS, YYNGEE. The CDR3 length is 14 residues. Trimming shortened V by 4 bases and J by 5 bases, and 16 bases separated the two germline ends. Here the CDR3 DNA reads TGTGCCAGCAGCCCCCGAGTAATTCCGGACGAGCAGTACTTC. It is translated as CASSPRVIPDEQYF.

The CDR3 DNA reads as TGTGCCAGCAGTGGAGGGACTGCCGCTTCTAGCACAGATACGCAGTATTTT. It codes for CASSGGTAASSTDTQYF. This chain uses TRBV6-1 with TRBJ2-3, with D tentatively TRBD2 (6 bases). The ends were cut back, 4 bases at V and 0 bases at J, with 17 bases in the middle. Germline CDR1 and CDR2: MNHNS and SASEGT. CDR3 length: 17 residues.

Written as DNA, the CDR3 is TGTGCCAGCAGGGCTGGGGGCGGGGGGCCATATAATGAGCAGTTCTTC. Translating gives CASRAGGGGPYNEQFF. The V gene is TRBV7-2, the J gene TRBJ2-1; 8 nucleotides agree with TRBD2. V gave up 6 bases and J gave up 7 bases; unmatched junction bases: 14. CDR1 and CDR2 from the germline V gene are SGHTA and FQGNSA. The CDR3 runs to 16 residues.

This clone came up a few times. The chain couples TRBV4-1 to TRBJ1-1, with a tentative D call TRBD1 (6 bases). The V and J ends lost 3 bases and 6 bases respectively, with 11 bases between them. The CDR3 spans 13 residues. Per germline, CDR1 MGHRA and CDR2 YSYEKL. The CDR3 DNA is TGCGCCAGCAGCCAGGGCAGGGGATCTGAAGCTTTCTTT. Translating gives CASSQGRGSEAFF.

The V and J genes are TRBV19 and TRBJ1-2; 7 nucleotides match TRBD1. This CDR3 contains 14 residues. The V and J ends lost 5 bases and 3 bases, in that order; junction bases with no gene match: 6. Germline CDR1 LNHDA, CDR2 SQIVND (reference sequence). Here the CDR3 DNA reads TGTGCCAGTAGTCTGAGCAGGGGGGACTATGGCTACACCTTC. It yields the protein CASSLSRGDYGYTF.

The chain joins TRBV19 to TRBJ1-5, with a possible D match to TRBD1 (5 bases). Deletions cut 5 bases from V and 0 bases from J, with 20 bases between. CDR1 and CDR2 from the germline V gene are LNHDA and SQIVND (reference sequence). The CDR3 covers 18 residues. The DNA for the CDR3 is TGTGCCAGTAGTTTGGGGCCCTTTCACCTGTATAGCAATCAGCCCCAGCATTTT. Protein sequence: CASSLGPFHLYSNQPQHF.

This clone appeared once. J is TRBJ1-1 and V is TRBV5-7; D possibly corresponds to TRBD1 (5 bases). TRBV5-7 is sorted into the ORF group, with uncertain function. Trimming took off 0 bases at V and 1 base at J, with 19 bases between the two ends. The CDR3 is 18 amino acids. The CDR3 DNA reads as TGTGCCAGCAGCTTGGCGGGTTTCAGGGCTTGGGAGAACACTGAAGCTTTCTTT. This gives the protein CASSLAGFRAWENTEAFF.

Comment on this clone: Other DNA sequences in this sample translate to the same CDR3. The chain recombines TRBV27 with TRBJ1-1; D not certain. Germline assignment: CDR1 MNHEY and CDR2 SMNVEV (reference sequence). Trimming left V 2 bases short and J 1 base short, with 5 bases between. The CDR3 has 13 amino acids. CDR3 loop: CASSLNRNTEAFF. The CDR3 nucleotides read TGTGCCAGCAGTTTAAATAGGAACACTGAAGCTTTCTTT.